This T cell receptor (beta chain) was identified in a study of blood T cell repertoires in COVID-19. Whole-study context: Donors in the United States, Italy and Spain gave samples during acute or convalescent COVID-19. PBMCs, B-cell-depleted T cells, or T cells were the source of the cDNA or gDNA that made up the material.

This CDR3 is 15 amino acids long. V was clipped by 0 bases and J by 5 bases, with 11 bases between them. Per the germline V gene, CDR1 is WNHNN and CDR2 is SYGVQD (reference sequence). Repertoires were generated with immunoSEQ multiplex PCR, while TCRdb's copy carries only in-frame clones and drops some. Among over 85,000 clones listed, over 85% were seen once. Seattle patients were enrolled during active infection and followed longitudinally. This sequence originates from a human donor with COVID-19, enrolled during active disease. The donor label of this sample is uncertain. The sequenced sample consisted of peripheral blood. V gene TRBV10-1 combines with J gene TRBJ2-1; unclear D gene. In DNA form, the CDR3 reads TGCGCCAGCAGTGAGTCGGGCAGTTTTAACAATGAGCAGTTCTTC. Translating gives CASSESGSFNNEQFF.